This T cell receptor (beta chain) stems from a study of Graves' ophthalmopathy and Graves' hyperthyroidism listed by TCRdb under 2018. A note on the overall study: Peripheral blood was collected at initial diagnosis, before any treatment. The study used signatures of the TCR beta repertoire to tell Graves' ophthalmopathy apart from Graves' hyperthyroidism and to predict which patients would progress to ophthalmopathy. In total, around 130 blood samples were TCR-sequenced: approximately 42 ophthalmopathy, under 80 hyperthyroidism and about 17 hyperthyroidism-to-ophthalmopathy patients. A discovery set of 95 to 100 patients (around 40 ophthalmopathy, fewer than 60 stable hyperthyroidism) was enrolled to explore V-J signatures distinguishing ophthalmopathy from hyperthyroidism. For independent validation, a separate cohort was made up of approximately 19 hyperthyroidism patients plus 17 patients who later progressed from hyperthyroidism to ophthalmopathy. In roughly 6 hyperthyroidism patients, the T-cell repertoire of thyroid tissue was compared with the T-cell repertoire of blood. Following sampling, methimazole starting at 30 mg daily was administered to hyperthyroidism patients, and high-dose intravenous methylprednisolone was administered to ophthalmopathy patients. The 90 or so discovery patients were randomly split 7:3 into training and test sets.

Broader findings and caveats from the paper: In validation, the model predicted ophthalmopathy progression with 70.59% sensitivity and approximately 72% specificity; 12 predicted patients were CT-confirmed with GO in a median of around 6 months. In cross-validation, the 13-signature model distinguished ophthalmopathy from stable hyperthyroidism with approximately 88% sensitivity and almost 83% specificity, and in the test set the corresponding values were roughly 80% and 76%. Among expanded thyroid clonotypes with frequency above 0.001, most also showed up in blood, which suggests that blood repertoires may reflect the thyroid immune response. Sample size was not predetermined statistically, and investigators were not blinded to group allocation.

Including cysteine and phenylalanine, the CDR3 has 13 amino acids. Just the 39-base CDR3 DNA is kept, in frame starting at base 1. The germline V gene gives CDR1 as MNHEY and CDR2 as SVGAGI. A word on this clonotype: What antigen it recognizes has not been identified. A much larger clone sits a single nucleotide away, making a read error possible.

Hyperthyroidism was defined as stable when no progression to ophthalmopathy occurred within 18 months of follow-up. Hyperthyroidism patients were newly diagnosed, were aged 18 to 65 years, and had a disease duration under 2 months. Patients were excluded if they had other autoimmune diseases, uncontrolled infections, pregnancy or lactation. Clinical symptoms, serum thyroxine, TRAb, thyroid ultrasound and orbital computed tomography were used for diagnosis. Using Ficoll-Paque density gradient centrifugation, PBMCs were isolated from approximately 11 ml of fresh peripheral blood. Total RNA was extracted with Trizol reagent and quality-checked on an Agilent 2100 Bioanalyzer. For repertoire sequencing, the TCR beta CDR3 regions were amplified from RNA transcripts. The first round of RT-PCR was done with HTBI primers and the Qiagen OneStep RT-PCR kit, and was followed by a second round of multiplex PCR, then size selection and purification. Libraries were sequenced paired-end with 100 bp reads on an Illumina HiSeq2000. As for how the authors treated the data: SOAPnuke was used to process the reads, throwing out any read that had adapters, had uncalled bases, had a mean Phred below 15, or lacked an exact constant-primer or identifier match. COPE v1.2.5 was used to merge the high-quality paired reads. Each unique nucleotide sequence was defined as a clonotype, and clonotypes were aligned to IMGT TRB V, D and J references with MiTCR v1.1. The analysis was limited to V-J combinations with a frequency above 0.0001, which together covered roughly 99% of repertoires. For each V-J combination, a TCR clonal expansion and chaos score was defined as the ratio of F50 clonal expansion to chaos observed in the TCRdist matrix. Features were reduced by Welch's t-statistics and random forest to roughly 14 V-J combinations, which fed a naive Bayes classifier. Thyroid-blood repertoire similarity was quantified with the Morisita-Horn index. Through fastp at Q25 and MiXCR, TCRdb rebuilt clones from the public reads, retaining in-frame beta chains. Each entry merges the rows of one CDR3 protein and shows their most common DNA and genes. The V and J calls reflect TCRdb's pipeline rather than the authors' work. The sample table lists 350,000 to 450,000 distinct CDR3 sequences, roughly 20% of them with a count of one. The top ten constitute under 3.5% of the sample.

This TCR was recovered from a woman aged 18-29 years with stable Graves' hyperthyroidism. Donor details come from another sample of the same person, matched by shared clones. Sequencing was carried out using peripheral blood. Rearrangement joined TRBV6-5 to TRBJ1-6; no D gene call is confident. The sequence in DNA is TGTGCCAGCGGTTACTCGATGAATTCACCCCTCCACTTT. This sequence encodes CASGYSMNSPLHF.